Listed below are T cell receptor beta chains from one sample, sequenced in a study of blood T cell repertoires in COVID-19. Only in-frame clones appear in the TCRdb table, and some are missing; sequencing was by immunoSEQ multiplex PCR. The data show some 360,000 clones, with more than 70% seen just once and under 5% held by the top ten. The sequenced sample was peripheral blood. The receptors here all came from a woman aged 55-69 years with COVID-19, enrolled during active disease. CDR3s include the opening cysteine and the closing phenylalanine or tryptophan. Only some rows state a clone size, as once, few, many or a class for expanded clones.

V,J,size,CDR3
TRBV5-1,TRBJ2-6,NA,CASSVDRAGANVLTF
TRBV6-1,TRBJ2-2,NA,CASSEAIDTNTGELFF
TRBV27,TRBJ1-5,NA,CASSPVGGDQPQHF
TRBV6-1,TRBJ1-5,NA,CASSENPGRQPQHF
TRBV28,TRBJ1-5,NA,CASSPRGQGVYQPQHF
TRBV20-1,TRBJ1-2,NA,CSARHGNGYTF
TRBV7-6,TRBJ1-1,NA,CASSLNRGNTEAFF
TRBV6-6,TRBJ1-5,NA,CATTPGQGTNQPQHF
TRBV25-1,TRBJ1-2,NA,CASSGTGISGYTF
TRBV19,TRBJ1-5,NA,CASSIVRGGYNQPQHF
TRBV6-5,TRBJ2-7,NA,CASSQGLAGPREQYF
TRBV19,TRBJ2-2,once,CASSIDSGGPTGELFF
TRBV7-3,TRBJ1-1,NA,CASSSPPGLDTEAFF
TRBV2,TRBJ1-4,NA,CASKVRINEKLFF
TRBV19,TRBJ2-2,NA,CSVRGSDTGELFF
TRBV19,TRBJ1-2,NA,CASSSETATNYGYTF
TRBV29-1,TRBJ1-1,once,CSVSGTDTEAFF
TRBV7-9,TRBJ1-6,NA,CASSPQGANSPLHF
TRBV28,TRBJ1-2,once,CASSFGGPANYGYTF
TRBV3-1/TRBV3-2,TRBJ2-3,NA,CASSRLGGLAGAFTDTQYF
TRBV3-1/TRBV3-2,TRBJ1-3,once,CASSRRGGVNSGNTIYF
TRBV5-1,TRBJ1-4,NA,CASSSGQGDEKLFF
TRBV9,TRBJ2-2,NA,CASSVGQGIYPGELFF
TRBV18,TRBJ1-5,NA,CASSAGTAYSNQPQHF
TRBV7-2,TRBJ1-1,NA,CASSLGVRVNTEAFF
TRBV24-1,TRBJ2-1,NA,CATSDLGATYNEQFF
TRBV18,TRBJ2-7,NA,CASSSRLAGGDEQYF
TRBV5-4,TRBJ1-2,NA,CASSSTGTLGYGYTF
TRBV10-1,TRBJ2-7,NA,CASSVSGVYEQYF
TRBV2,TRBJ1-1,once,CASETGFKTEAFF
TRBV20-1,TRBJ2-3,NA,CSPDSDTQYF
TRBV5-6,TRBJ2-5,NA,CASSLPGAGETQYF
TRBV29-1,TRBJ1-5,NA,CSVEGSGNQPQHF
TRBV19,TRBJ1-4,NA,CASRTGENEKLFF
TRBV7-2,TRBJ2-2,few,CASSPRYTGELFF
TRBV10-3,TRBJ1-4,NA,CAISGQARNEKLFF
TRBV9,TRBJ1-5,NA,CASSFTDRSNQPQHF